Sequencing of this T cell receptor beta chain was carried out in a study of cytomegalovirus exposure and HLA in healthy donors. Findings and limits, study-wide: The TCR clusters that emerged in the first cohort tended, a later analysis found, to co-occur in the 120 or so validation repertoires.

V lost 4 bases and J 5 bases, leaving 8 bases between the germline ends. The CDR3 totals 12 residues. CDR1 and CDR2 from the germline V gene are SGHRS and YFSETQ. This clone was seen more than once but under ten times. The target antigen is unknown. The identical CDR3 is also encoded by other nucleotide sequences in the sample. Measured with immunoSEQ multiplex PCR; TCRdb has only the in-frame clones, and not every one. The sample carries 200,000 to 250,000 clones, around four fifths recorded once. Sequencing was carried out using PBMCs. The receptor's source is a woman between 25 and 40 years old in good health and CMV-seropositive. The V and J genes are TRBV5-1 and TRBJ2-3, with unresolved D. DNA for the CDR3: TGCGCCAGCAGCCTTGATCGAGATACGCAGTATTTT. The encoded protein is CASSLDRDTQYF. Looking up the rest from reference TRBV5-1 and TRBJ2-3 gives the full variable domain: KAGVTQTPRYLIKTRGQQVTLSCSPISGHRSVSWYQQTPGQGLQFLFEYFSETQRNKGNFPGRFSGRQFSNSRSEMNVSTLELGDSALYLCASSLDRDTQYFGPGTRLTVL.